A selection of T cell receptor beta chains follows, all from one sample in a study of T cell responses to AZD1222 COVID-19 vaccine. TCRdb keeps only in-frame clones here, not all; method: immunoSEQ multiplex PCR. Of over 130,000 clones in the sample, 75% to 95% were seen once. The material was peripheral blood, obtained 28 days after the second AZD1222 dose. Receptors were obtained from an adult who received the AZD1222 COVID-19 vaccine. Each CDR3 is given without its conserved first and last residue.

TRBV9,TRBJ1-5,ASSVDGGNQPQH
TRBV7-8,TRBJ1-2,ASSLVAGGYT
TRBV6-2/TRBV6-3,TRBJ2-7,ASSYAGSYEQY
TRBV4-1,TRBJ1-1,ASSLGQGGNTEAF
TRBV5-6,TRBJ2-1,ASSHPGLAGEDEQF
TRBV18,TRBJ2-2,ASSLPLAGLTGELF
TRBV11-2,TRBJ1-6,ALRLGRGLLNSPLH
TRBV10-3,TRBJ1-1,AIRENTEAF
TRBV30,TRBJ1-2,AWRESGGNGYT
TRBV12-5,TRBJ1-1,ASEEGGLNTEAF
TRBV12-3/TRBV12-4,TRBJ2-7,ASSLGGTYEQY
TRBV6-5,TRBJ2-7,ASSFGLELEYEQY
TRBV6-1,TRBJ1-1,ASSERTIEAF
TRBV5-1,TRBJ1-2,ASSLGDRGYGYT
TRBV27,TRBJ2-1,ASSLSSYNEQF
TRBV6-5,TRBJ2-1,ASSPGQGPYNEQF
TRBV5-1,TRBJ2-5,ASSLVQSGPAFQETQY
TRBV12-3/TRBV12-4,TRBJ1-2,ASSPDRRRGYT
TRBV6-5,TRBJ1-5,ASSWRGSQPQH
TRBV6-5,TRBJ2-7,ASSYSPSGSSYEQY
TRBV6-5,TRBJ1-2,ASSYSQGSSYGYT
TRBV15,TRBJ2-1,ATSGGGAADNEQF
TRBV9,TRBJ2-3,ASSVGSSSTDTQY
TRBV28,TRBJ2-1,ASSFSPGTSGLLLQF
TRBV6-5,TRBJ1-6,ASSGPSLYNSPLH
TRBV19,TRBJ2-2,ASRASGELF
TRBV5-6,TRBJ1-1,ASSLAGYTEAF
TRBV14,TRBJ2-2,ASSQELAGAGELF